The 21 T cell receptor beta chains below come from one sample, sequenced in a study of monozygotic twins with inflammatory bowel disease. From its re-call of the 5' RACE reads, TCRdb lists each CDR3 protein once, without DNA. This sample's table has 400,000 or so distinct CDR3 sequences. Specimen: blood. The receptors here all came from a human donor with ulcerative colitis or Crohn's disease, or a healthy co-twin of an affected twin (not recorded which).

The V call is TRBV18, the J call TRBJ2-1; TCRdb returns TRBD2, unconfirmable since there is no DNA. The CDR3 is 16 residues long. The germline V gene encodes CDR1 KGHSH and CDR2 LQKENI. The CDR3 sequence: CASSPKLAGASNEQFF.

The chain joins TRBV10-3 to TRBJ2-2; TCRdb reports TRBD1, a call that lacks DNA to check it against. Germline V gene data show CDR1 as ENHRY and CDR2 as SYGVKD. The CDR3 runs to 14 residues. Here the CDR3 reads CAIKGQSNTGELFF.

Here the CDR3 reads CASSQARPRNEKLFF. This rearrangement joins TRBV4-2 to TRBJ1-4; TCRdb names TRBD1, which stays unverified in the absence of DNA. Per the germline V gene, CDR1 is LGHNA and CDR2 is YNFKEQ. The CDR3 length is 15 residues.

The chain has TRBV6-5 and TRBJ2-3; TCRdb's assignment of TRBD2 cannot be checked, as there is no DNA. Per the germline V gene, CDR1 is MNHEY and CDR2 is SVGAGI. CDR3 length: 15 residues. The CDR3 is CASSFQPGLGDTQYF.

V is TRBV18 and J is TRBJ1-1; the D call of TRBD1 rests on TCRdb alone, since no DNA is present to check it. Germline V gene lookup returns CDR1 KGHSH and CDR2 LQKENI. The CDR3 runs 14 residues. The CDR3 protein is CASSPTGGNTEAFF.

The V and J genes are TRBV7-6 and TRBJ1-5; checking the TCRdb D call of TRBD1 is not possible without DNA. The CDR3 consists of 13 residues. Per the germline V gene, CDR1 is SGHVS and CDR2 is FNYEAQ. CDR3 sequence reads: CASSLDRGEPQHF.

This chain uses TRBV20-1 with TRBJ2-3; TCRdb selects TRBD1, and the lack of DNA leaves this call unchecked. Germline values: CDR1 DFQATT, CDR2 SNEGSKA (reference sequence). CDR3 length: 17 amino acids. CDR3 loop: CSARRPGYLLSTDTQYF.

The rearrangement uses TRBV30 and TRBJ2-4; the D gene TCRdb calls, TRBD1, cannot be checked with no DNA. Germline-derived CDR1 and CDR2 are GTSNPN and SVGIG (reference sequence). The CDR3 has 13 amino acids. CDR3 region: CAWRAGQGNIQYF.

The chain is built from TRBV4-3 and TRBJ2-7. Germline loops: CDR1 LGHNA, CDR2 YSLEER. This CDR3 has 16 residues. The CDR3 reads CASSQDSRGGSYEQYF.

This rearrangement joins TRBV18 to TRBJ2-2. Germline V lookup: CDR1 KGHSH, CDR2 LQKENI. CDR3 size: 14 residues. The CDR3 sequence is CASSPIPNTGELFF.

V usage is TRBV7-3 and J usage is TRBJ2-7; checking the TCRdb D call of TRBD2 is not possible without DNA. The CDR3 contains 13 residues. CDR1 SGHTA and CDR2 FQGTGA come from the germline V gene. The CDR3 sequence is CASSLGSLNEQYF.

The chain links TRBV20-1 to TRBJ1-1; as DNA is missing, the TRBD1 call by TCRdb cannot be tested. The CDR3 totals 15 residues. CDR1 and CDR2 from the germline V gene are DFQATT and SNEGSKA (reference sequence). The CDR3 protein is CSAPGQGVSNTEAFF.

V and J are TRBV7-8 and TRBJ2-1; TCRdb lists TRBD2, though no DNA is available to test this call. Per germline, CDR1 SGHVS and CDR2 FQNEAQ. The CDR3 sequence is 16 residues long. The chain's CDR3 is CASSSRLAGSYNEQFF.

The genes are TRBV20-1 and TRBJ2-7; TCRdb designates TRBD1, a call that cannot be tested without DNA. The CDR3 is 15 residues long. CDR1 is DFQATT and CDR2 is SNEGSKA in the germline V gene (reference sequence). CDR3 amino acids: CSARGLGTGSYEQYF.

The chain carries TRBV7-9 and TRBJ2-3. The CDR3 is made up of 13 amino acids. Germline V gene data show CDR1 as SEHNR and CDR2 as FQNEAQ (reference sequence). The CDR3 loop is CASSLAHADTQYF.

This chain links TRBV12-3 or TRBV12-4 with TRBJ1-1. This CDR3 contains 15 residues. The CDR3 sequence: CASSLSGPVLAEAFF.

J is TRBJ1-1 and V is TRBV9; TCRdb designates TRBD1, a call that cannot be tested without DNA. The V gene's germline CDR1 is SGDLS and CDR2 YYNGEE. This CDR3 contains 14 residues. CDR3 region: CASSIGTFGTEAFF. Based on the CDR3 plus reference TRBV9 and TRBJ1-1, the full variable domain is DSGVTQTPKHLITATGQRVTLRCSPRSGDLSVYWYQQSLDQGLQFLIQYYNGEERAKGNILERFSAQQFPDLHSELNLSSLELGDSALYFCASSIGTFGTEAFFGQGTRLTVV.

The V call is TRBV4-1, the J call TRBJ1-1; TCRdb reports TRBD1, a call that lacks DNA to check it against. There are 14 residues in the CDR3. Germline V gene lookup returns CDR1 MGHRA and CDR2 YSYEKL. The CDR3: CASSQDNVGEGAFF.

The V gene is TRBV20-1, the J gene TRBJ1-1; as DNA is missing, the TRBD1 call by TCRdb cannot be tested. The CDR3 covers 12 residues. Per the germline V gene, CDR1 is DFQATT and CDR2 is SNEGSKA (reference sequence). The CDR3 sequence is CSAPTGITEAFF.

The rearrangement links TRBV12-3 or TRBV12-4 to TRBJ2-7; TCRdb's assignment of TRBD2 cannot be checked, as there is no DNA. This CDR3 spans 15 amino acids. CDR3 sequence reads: CASSPNAGGKGEQYF.

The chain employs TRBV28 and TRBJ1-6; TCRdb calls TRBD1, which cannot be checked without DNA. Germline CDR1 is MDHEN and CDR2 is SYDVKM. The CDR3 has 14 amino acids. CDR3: CASTSGQGNSPLHF.